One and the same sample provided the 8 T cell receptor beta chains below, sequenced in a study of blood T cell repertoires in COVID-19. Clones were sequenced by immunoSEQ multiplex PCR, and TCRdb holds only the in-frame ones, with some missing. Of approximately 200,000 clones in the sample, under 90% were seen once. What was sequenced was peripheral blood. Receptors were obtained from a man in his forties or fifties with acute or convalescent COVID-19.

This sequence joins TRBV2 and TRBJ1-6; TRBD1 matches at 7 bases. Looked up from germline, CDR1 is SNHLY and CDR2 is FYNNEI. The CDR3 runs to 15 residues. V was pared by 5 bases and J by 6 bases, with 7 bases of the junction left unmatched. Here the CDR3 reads CASSPRTGSNSPLHF. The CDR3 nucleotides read TGTGCCAGCAGTCCCCGGACAGGCTCTAATTCACCCCTCCACTTT.

CDR3 nucleotides: TGTGCCAGCAGCCTCTCCTGGGGGGTGGTCACTGAAGCTTTCTTT. Amino acid sequence: CASSLSWGVVTEAFF. The chain carries TRBV7-8 and TRBJ1-1; a weak D match, TRBD1 (5 bases). This CDR3 comprises 15 residues. The V gene lost 5 bases and the J gene lost 4 bases, with 17 bases spanning the gap. The germline CDR1 and CDR2 sequences are SGHVS and FQNEAQ.

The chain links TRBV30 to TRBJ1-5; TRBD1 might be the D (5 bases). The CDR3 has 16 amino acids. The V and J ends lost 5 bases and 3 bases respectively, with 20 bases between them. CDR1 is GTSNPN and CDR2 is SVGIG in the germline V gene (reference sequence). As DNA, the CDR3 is TGTGCCTGGGCGCCCGGGGGTACAGGTAACAATCAGCCCCAGCATTTT. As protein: CAWAPGGTGNNQPQHF.

The CDR3 nucleotides read TGCAGCGTTGTAAGGCAGGGCTATGGCTACACCTTC. Its translation: CSVVRQGYGYTF. The chain joins TRBV29-1 to TRBJ1-2; D may be TRBD1 (5 bases). Trimming took off 4 bases at V and 4 bases at J, with 10 bases between the two ends. The CDR3 loop spans 12 amino acids. Germline-derived CDR1 and CDR2 are SQVTM and ANQGSEA. The whole variable domain, filled in from reference TRBV29-1 and TRBJ1-2, reads SAVISQKPSRDICQRGTSLTIQCQVDSQVTMMFWYRQQPGQSLTLIATANQGSEATYESGFVIDKFPISRPNLTFSTLTVSNMSPEDSSIYLCSVVRQGYGYTFGSGTRLTVV.

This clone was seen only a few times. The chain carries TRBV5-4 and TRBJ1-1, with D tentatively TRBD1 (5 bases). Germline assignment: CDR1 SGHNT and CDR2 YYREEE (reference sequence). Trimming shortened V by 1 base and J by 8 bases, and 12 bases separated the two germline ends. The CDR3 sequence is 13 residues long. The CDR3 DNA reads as TGTGCCAGCAGCTTGAATTGGGGCCAAGAAGCTTTCTTT. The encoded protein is CASSLNWGQEAFF.

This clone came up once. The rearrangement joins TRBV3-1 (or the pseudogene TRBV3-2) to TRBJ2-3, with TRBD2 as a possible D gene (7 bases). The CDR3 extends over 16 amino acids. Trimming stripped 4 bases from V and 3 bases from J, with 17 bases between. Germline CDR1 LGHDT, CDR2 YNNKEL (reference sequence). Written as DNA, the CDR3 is TGTGCCAGCAGCCCCTCGGTGGGGGGGCGGACAGATACGCAGTATTTT. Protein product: CASSPSVGGRTDTQYF.

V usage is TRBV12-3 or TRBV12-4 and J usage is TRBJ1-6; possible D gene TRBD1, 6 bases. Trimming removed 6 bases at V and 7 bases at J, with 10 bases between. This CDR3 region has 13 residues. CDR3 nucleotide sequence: TGTGCCAGCAGCCCAGACAGGAATTCACCCCTCCACTTT. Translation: CASSPDRNSPLHF.

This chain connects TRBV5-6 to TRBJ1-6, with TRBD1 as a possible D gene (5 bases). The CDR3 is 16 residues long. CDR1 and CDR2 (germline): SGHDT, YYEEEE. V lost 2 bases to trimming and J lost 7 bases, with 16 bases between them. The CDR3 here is CASSLEIRGLNSPLHF. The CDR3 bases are TGTGCCAGCAGCTTAGAAATTAGGGGTTTAAATTCACCCCTCCACTTT.